Below are 12 T cell receptor beta chains sequenced from a single sample in a study of patients and donors after allogeneic stem cell transplantation. TCRdb re-derived calls from the RT-PCR reads in MiXCR, one entry per CDR3 protein. The sample yields roughly 190,000 distinct CDR3 sequences, roughly two fifths seen once. The sample was blood, either unsorted or a sorted T cell fraction (not recorded which). The receptors originated from a human donor who was either an allogeneic HSCT recipient or a stem cell or donor lymphocyte infusion donor (not recorded which). It is not recorded whose cells these are; they may come from a transplant donor.

The genes are TRBV20-1 and TRBJ1-1, with 10 bases fitting TRBD1. The trim removed 3 bases at V and 6 bases at J, leaving 4 bases unmatched. The germline V gene has CDR1 DFQATT and CDR2 SNEGSKA (reference sequence). The CDR3 has 13 amino acids. CDR3 in DNA: TGCAGTGCTAGGACAGGGGGCTTTCCTGAAGCTTTCTTT. This translates into CSARTGGFPEAFF.

The CDR3 bases are TGTGCCAGCAGCTTATATAGCCTGTCAACCTCCTACGAGCAGTACTTC. This codes for CASSLYSLSTSYEQYF. The rearrangement joins TRBV7-9 to TRBJ2-7, with D unclear. From germline, CDR1 is SEHNR and CDR2 FQNEAQ (reference sequence). CDR3 length: 16 amino acids. Trimming took off 2 bases at V and 0 bases at J, with 14 bases between the two ends.

This clonotype was recorded a few times. The chain combines TRBV5-1 with TRBJ2-1; perhaps TRBD2 as D (5 bases). The germline V and J ends were trimmed by 4 bases and 8 bases, with 22 bases remaining between them. The CDR3 runs to 16 residues. Germline lookup yields CDR1 SGHRS and CDR2 YFSETQ. The CDR3 region has the DNA TGCGCCAGCAGCCAACCTAACCGGGGTTTCGGGGATGAGCAGTTCTTC. This codes for CASSQPNRGFGDEQFF.

The chain carries TRBV12-3 or TRBV12-4 and TRBJ1-3, with unresolved D. There are 16 residues in the CDR3. Trimming stripped 7 bases from V and 0 bases from J, with 16 bases between. The chain's CDR3 is CASTFRGPTSGNTIYF. CDR3 nucleotides: TGTGCCAGCACCTTTCGAGGACCGACCTCTGGAAACACCATATATTTT.

The chain recombines TRBV4-3 with TRBJ2-7; 9 nucleotides match TRBD2. The germline gives CDR1 LGHNA, CDR2 YSLEER. J gave up 0 bases and V 3 bases, and 9 bases lay outside the gene matches. The CDR3 sequence is 17 residues long. CDR3 amino acids: CASSHVPTTSGSYEQYF. DNA of the CDR3: TGCGCCAGCAGCCACGTTCCAACGACTAGCGGCTCCTACGAGCAGTACTTC.

This clonotype was detected once. The J gene is TRBJ1-5, the V gene TRBV9; D might be TRBD1 (5 bases). V was cut by 3 bases and J by 7 bases, with 11 bases left in between. The germline V gene encodes CDR1 SGDLS and CDR2 YYNGEE. The CDR3 has 13 residues. The CDR3 DNA sequence: TGTGCCAGCAGCGCAGGGCGCGACCAGCCCCAGCATTTT. Translation gives CASSAGRDQPQHF.

The rearrangement joins TRBV7-3 to TRBJ2-3; 10 bases line up with TRBD1. Germline V CDR1 and CDR2: SGHTA, FQGTGA. This CDR3 has 16 amino acids. Trimming took 1 base from V and 1 from J; bases not matched to a gene: 2. CDR3 sequence (DNA): TGTGCCAGCAGCTTAAGACAGGGGGCCGGCACAGATACGCAGTATTTT. Its translation is CASSLRQGAGTDTQYF.

The V and J genes are TRBV28 and TRBJ1-2; D gene ambiguous. V was clipped by 6 bases and J by 13 bases, with 18 bases between them. The germline V gene has CDR1 MDHEN and CDR2 SYDVKM. This CDR3 is 12 amino acids long. In nucleotides, the CDR3 is TGTGCCAGCAGACCGGACTCACCTGTGGCCACCTTC. Translated, it gives CASRPDSPVATF.

This clonotype was seen only a few times. The chain combines TRBV20-1 with TRBJ2-3, with unresolved D. Trimming stripped 5 bases from V and 6 bases from J, with 12 bases between. The CDR3 sequence is 12 residues long. CDR1 is DFQATT and CDR2 is SNEGSKA in the germline V gene (reference sequence). CDR3 residues: CSARFEVDTQYF. The CDR3 bases are TGCAGTGCTCGATTCGAAGTCGATACGCAGTATTTT.

CDR3 nucleotides: TGTGCCAGCAGGGGCCCGACAGGGCACCAGATAGCTAACTATGGCTACACCTTC. Residues: CASRGPTGHQIANYGYTF. The chain employs TRBV9 and TRBJ1-2, with 7 bases identical to TRBD1. CDR1 SGDLS and CDR2 YYNGEE come from the germline V gene. V lost 5 bases, J lost 0 bases, and 16 bases stayed unmatched. The CDR3 is 18 residues long.

The chain combines TRBV7-2 with TRBJ1-5; 10 bases align to TRBD1. This CDR3 has 15 residues. CDR1 and CDR2 from the germline V gene are SGHTA and FQGNSA. V trimming: 6 bases; J trimming: 2 bases; junction bases outside the gene matches: 4. The CDR3 loop reads CASRSGTGGNQPQHF. The CDR3 coding sequence is TGTGCCAGCAGGTCCGGGACAGGGGGCAATCAGCCCCAGCATTTT.

This chain links TRBV12-3 or TRBV12-4 with TRBJ2-7; 10 bases are a match to TRBD2. The CDR3 is made up of 14 amino acids. The trim removed 5 bases at V and 4 bases at J, leaving 5 bases unmatched. This chain's CDR3 is CASSRGTSAYEQYF. In DNA, the CDR3 is TGTGCCAGCAGTCGCGGGACTAGCGCTTACGAGCAGTACTTC.